This T cell receptor beta chain was captured in a study of cytomegalovirus exposure and HLA in healthy donors. Study findings and constraints: A list of about 180 TCR beta chains associated with cytomegalovirus was given. Rarity held for most TCR sequences, but there were some public TCRs that occurred in many donors.

In germline, CDR1 is SQVTM, CDR2 ANQGSEA. The CDR3 consists of 11 residues. V was trimmed by 7 bases and J by 5 bases, leaving 11 bases between them. Comment on this clone: The antigen remains unidentified.

The protocol was immunoSEQ multiplex PCR, while the TCRdb copy is restricted to in-frame clones and leaves out a portion. This sample has over 200,000 clones, with approximately 83% found just once. This TCR was recovered from a woman aged 25-40 years in good health and CMV-seropositive. The chain is built from TRBV29-1 and TRBJ1-2; D is undetermined. The sample comprised PBMCs. The DNA for the CDR3 is TGCAGCGGGGGAGACATTTATGGCTACACCTTC. Residues: CSGGDIYGYTF.